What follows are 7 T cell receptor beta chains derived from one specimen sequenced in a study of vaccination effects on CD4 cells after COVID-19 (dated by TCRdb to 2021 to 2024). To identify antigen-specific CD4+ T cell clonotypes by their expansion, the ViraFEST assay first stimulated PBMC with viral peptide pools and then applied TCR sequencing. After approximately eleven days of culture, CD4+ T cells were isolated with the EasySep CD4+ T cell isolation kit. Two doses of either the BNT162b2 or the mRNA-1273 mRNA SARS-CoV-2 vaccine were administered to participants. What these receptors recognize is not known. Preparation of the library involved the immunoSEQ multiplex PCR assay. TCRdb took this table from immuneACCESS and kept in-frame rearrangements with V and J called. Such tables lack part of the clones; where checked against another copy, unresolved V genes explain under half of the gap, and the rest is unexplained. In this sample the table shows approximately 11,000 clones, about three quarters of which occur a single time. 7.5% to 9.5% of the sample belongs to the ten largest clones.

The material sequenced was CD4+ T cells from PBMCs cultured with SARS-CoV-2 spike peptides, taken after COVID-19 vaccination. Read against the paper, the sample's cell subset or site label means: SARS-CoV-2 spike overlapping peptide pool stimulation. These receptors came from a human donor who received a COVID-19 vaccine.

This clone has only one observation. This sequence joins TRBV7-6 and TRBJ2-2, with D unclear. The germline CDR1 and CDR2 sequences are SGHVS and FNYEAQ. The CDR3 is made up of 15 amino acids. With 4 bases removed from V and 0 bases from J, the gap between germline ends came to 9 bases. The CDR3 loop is CASSSRRANTGELFF. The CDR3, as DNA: TGTGCCAGCAGCTCTAGACGAGCGAACACCGGGGAGCTGTTTTTT.

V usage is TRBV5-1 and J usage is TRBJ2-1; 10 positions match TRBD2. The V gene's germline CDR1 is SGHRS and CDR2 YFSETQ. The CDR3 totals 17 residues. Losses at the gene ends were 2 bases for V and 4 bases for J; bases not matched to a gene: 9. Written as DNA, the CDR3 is TGCGCCAGCAGCTTAGTCCCTCTAGCGGGGGCGTACAATGAGCAGTTCTTC. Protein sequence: CASSLVPLAGAYNEQFF.

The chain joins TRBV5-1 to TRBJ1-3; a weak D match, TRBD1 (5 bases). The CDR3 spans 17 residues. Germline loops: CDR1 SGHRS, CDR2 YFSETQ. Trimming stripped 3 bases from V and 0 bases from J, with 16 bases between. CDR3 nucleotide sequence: TGCGCCAGCAGCTCAACGGCTGGGGGGAGCTCTGGAAACACCATATATTTT. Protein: CASSSTAGGSSGNTIYF.

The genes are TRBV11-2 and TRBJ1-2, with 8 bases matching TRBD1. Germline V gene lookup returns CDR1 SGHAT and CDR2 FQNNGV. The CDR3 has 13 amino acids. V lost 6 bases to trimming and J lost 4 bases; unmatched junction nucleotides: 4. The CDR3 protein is CASRSTGAYGYTF. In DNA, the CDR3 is TGTGCCAGCAGGTCGACAGGGGCCTATGGCTACACCTTC.

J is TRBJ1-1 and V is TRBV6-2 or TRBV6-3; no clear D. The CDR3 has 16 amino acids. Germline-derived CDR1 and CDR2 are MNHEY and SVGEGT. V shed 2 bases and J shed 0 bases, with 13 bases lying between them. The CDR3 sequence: CASSYISGGLNTEAFF. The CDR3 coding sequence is TGTGCCAGCAGTTACATTAGCGGCGGTTTGAACACTGAAGCTTTCTTT.

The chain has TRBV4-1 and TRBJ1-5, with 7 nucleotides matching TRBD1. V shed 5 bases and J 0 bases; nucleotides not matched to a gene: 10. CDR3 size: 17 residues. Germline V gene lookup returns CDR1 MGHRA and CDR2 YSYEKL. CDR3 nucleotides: TGCGCCAGCAGCGAAGGGACAGCCCTAAATAGCAATCAGCCCCAGCATTTT. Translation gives CASSEGTALNSNQPQHF.

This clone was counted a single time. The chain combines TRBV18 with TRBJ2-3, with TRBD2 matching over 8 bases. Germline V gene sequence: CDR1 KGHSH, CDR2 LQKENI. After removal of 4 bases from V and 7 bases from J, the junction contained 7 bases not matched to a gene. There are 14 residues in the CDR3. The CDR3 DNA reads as TGTGCCAGCTCACGGACTAGCACCGAAAATACGCAGTATTTT. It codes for CASSRTSTENTQYF.